In this sample, the clone carrying this T cell receptor (beta chain) turned up once. TCRdb's copy holds only in-frame clones and misses some; the assay was immunoSEQ multiplex PCR. The table has around 87,000 clones, over 80% seen once. The sample comes from a study of glioma-infiltrating T cells after dendritic cell vaccination. For the study at large: Between about 2002 and 2012, patients got autologous tumor lysate-pulsed dendritic cell vaccines.

V was pared by 4 bases and J by 6 bases, with 13 bases between. Germline V lookup: CDR1 SGHRS, CDR2 YFSETQ. This CDR3 is 14 amino acids long. Time point meaning: after dendritic cell vaccination, including at tumor progression/relapse. V gene TRBV5-1 combines with J gene TRBJ1-4; no firm D call. The source material was blood, sampled after dendritic cell vaccination. The source is a human donor with glioblastoma. CDR3 bases: TGCGCCAGCAGCGTGTCGGGGTTTTATGAAAAACTGTTTTTT. It codes for CASSVSGFYEKLFF.